The 6 T cell receptor beta chains below were found in one sample sequenced in a study of OX40 agonist ivuxolimab in advanced cancers. TCRdb's copy holds only in-frame clones and misses some; the assay was immunoSEQ multiplex PCR. This table has 53,000 or so clones, about 88% appearing once. The sample consisted of CD4+ or CD8+ T cells sorted from blood, taken in a trial of the OX40 agonist ivuxolimab. The receptors originated from an adult with an advanced solid tumor such as melanoma, head and neck, liver or kidney cancer.

This clone was counted once. This chain joins TRBV9 and TRBJ1-4, with 8 bases fitting TRBD1. Germline-derived CDR1 and CDR2 are SGDLS and YYNGEE. The CDR3 contains 15 residues. With 3 bases clipped from V and 6 bases from J, the junction kept 7 bases outside the gene matches. The CDR3 region has the DNA TGTGCCAGCAGCGGCGGACAGGGACGGGATGAAAAACTGTTTTTT. Amino acids: CASSGGQGRDEKLFF.

A remark on this clone: Other DNA variants within this sample encode the same CDR3. The J gene is TRBJ2-5, the V gene TRBV10-2, with 15 bases lining up with TRBD2. CDR1 is WSHSY and CDR2 is SAAADI in the germline V gene. With V trimmed by 6 bases and J by 5 bases, 7 bases remained unmatched. This CDR3 region has 16 residues. Here the CDR3 DNA reads TGCGCCAGCAGGTCCGGGACTAGCGGGAGGATGGAGACCCAGTACTTC. It yields the protein CASRSGTSGRMETQYF.

The chain is built from TRBV18 and TRBJ2-7; D gene ambiguous. The CDR3 covers 12 residues. Germline V gives CDR1 KGHSH, CDR2 LQKENI. The V and J ends lost 11 bases and 3 bases respectively, with 14 bases between them. The CDR3 loop is CACGNSDYEQYF. CDR3 nucleotides: TGTGCCTGTGGGAACTCTGACTACGAGCAGTACTTC.

The chain is built from TRBV30 and TRBJ2-5, with TRBD2 matching over 11 bases. J gave up 5 bases and V 0 bases, and 5 bases lay outside the gene matches. The germline CDR1 and CDR2 sequences are GTSNPN and SVGIG (reference sequence). The CDR3 contains 15 residues. The CDR3 DNA sequence: TGTGCCTGGAGTGTTTTAGCGGGAGGGATGGAGACCCAGTACTTC. Translated: CAWSVLAGGMETQYF. Combining the CDR3 with reference TRBV30 and TRBJ2-5 gives the whole variable domain SQTIHQWPATLVQPVGSPLSLECTVEGTSNPNLYWYRQAAGRGLQLLFYSVGIGQISSEVPQNLSASRPQDRQFILSSKKLLLSDSGFYLCAWSVLAGGMETQYFGPGTRLLVL.

This chain links TRBV28 with TRBJ1-4, with a tentative D call TRBD1 (5 bases). V lost 6 bases to trimming and J lost 4 bases, with 18 bases between them. Germline V gives CDR1 MDHEN, CDR2 SYDVKM. This CDR3 is built from 16 residues. The CDR3 protein is CASRLGVTRGNEKLFF. CDR3 bases: TGTGCCAGCAGATTGGGGGTAACTAGGGGTAATGAAAAACTGTTTTTT.

The CDR3 nucleotides are TGTGCCAGCAGCCTGACTTTCTCGGGGGGAGATACGCAGTATTTT. Translated: CASSLTFSGGDTQYF. The rearrangement uses TRBV5-6 and TRBJ2-3; 7 positions agree with TRBD2. Germline CDR1 is SGHDT and CDR2 is YYEEEE. With 4 bases clipped from V and 5 bases from J, the junction kept 10 bases outside the gene matches. The CDR3 runs to 15 residues. Filled out from reference TRBV5-6 and TRBJ2-3, the complete variable domain reads DAGVTQSPTHLIKTRGQQVTLRCSPKSGHDTVSWYQQALGQGPQFIFQYYEEEERQRGNFPDRFSGHQFPNYSSELNVNALLLGDSALYLCASSLTFSGGDTQYFGPGTRLTVL.